This T cell receptor beta chain was sequenced in a study of CD8 T cell repertoires and HIV-1 epitope variants. The wider study: Separate wells received one of Twenty-five Gag or Nef variant peptides. Controls were a CMV, EBV and flu peptide pool, Ebola AY9 negative control, and no-peptide well. Equal numbers of autologous T cell-negative cells presented antigen to enriched T cells. Separate from the cultures, 1M uncultured T cells served as baseline.

This clone turned up a few times. The antigen remains unidentified. The CDR3 is 14 residues long. V dropped 5 bases and J dropped 6 bases, with 14 bases sitting between them. Germline-derived CDR1 and CDR2 are SGHTA and FQGNSA. Produced via immunoSEQ multiplex PCR; TCRdb's table is partial and in-frame only. This table has roughly 4,000 clones, 62% appearing once. Sample: cultured CD8+ T cells derived from PBMCs. V gene TRBV7-2 combines with J gene TRBJ2-1; tentative D call: TRBD2 (5 bases). This receptor was taken from a male donor with HIV. Here the CDR3 DNA reads TGTGCCAGCAGCACTGTTCGGGAAACCAATGAGCAGTTCTTC. Translated: CASSTVRETNEQFF.